This T cell receptor (beta chain) was recorded in a study of blood T cell repertoires in COVID-19. Turning to the study itself: Samples representing acute and convalescent COVID-19 were sourced from the United States, Italy and Spain.

Participants spanned ages about 18 to 90 years and resided in about 24 US areas. Participants reported their clinical history, and cohort assignment relied on those reports. Exposed participants encountered a COVID-19 case during the 2 weeks preceding study entry. The data were produced by immunoSEQ multiplex PCR, yet TCRdb's version contains in-frame clones alone and is incomplete. Of 180,000 or so clones in the sample, about 80% were seen once. The CDR3 sequence is 14 residues long. V was clipped by 6 bases and J by 5 bases; unmatched bases: 8. Germline V lookup: CDR1 LGHNA, CDR2 YNFKEQ. The sequenced material came from PBMCs or T cells enriched from blood (not recorded which). This TCR was recovered from a man aged 55 to 69 who had been exposed to COVID-19. The chain has TRBV4-2 and TRBJ2-7, with TRBD2 matching over 9 bases. CDR3 DNA sequence: TGTGCCAGCAGTATTAGCGGGAGCCCCAACGAGCAGTACTTC. Encoded protein: CASSISGSPNEQYF.